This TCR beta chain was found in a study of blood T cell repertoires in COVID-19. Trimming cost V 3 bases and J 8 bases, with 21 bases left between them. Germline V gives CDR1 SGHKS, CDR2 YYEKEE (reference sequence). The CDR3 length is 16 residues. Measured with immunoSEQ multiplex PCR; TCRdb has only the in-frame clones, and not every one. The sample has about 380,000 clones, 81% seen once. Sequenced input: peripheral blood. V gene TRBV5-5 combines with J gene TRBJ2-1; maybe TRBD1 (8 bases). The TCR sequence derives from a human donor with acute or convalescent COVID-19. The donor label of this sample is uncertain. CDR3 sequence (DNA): TGTGCCAGCAGCTGGTACGGGAGGACAGGGACCGATGAGCAGTTCTTC. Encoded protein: CASSWYGRTGTDEQFF. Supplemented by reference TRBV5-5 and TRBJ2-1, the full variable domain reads DAGVTQSPTHLIKTRGQQVTLRCSPISGHKSVSWYQQVLGQGPQFIFQYYEKEERGRGNFPDRFSARQFPNYSSELNVNALLLGDSALYLCASSWYGRTGTDEQFFGPGTRLTVL.